This T cell receptor (beta chain) was observed in a study of T cell responses to AZD1222 COVID-19 vaccine (dated by TCRdb to 2020 to 2022). Notes on the research overall: TCR sequencing covered over 230 trial participants: some 210 given two doses of AZD1222 and around 25 given two doses of MenACWY control vaccine. Trial participants were enrolled into age subgroups of 18-55, 56-69 and 70-plus years, which contained around 140, 26 and 57 TCR-sequenced participants, respectively. The paper as a whole reports these results and caveats: Only a handful of AZD1222 recipients were SARS-CoV-2 seropositive at baseline, limiting conclusions about previously exposed vaccinees. Nearly half of unique spike-specific TCRs reportedly recognized epitopes outside regions mutated in the B.1.351 and B.1.1.7 variants. A significant rise in spike-specific TCR breadth and depth was observed after two AZD1222 doses relative to day 0 and relative to MenACWY recipients. Participants were mostly white British and included more females than males, and it was suggested by the authors that clonal diversity may have been underestimated. The 56-69-year group was small, and its depth increase did not reach significance, likely because of low power. Because no day 14 peak-response samples were available, repertoires were characterized only after the peak T cell response. The whole spike protein was spanned by vaccine-associated CD4 TCRs, and dominant responses were seen in regions 160-218 and 743-854.

A note on this clone: The antigen this receptor binds is unknown. No base qualities exist here, and no much larger clone lies one base off it.

The sample's time point, from its label and the paper: about 28 days (+/-7) after the second vaccine dose. AZD1222 recipients given second doses at about 4 weeks or at about 12 weeks were pooled, since spike-specific TCR depth and breadth were not found to differ between the two schedules. Samples from vaccinated people were obtained from the UK trials COV001 and COV002, which included a single-blind randomized controlled phase 2/3 trial of AZD1222 (ChAdOx1 nCoV-19) in healthy adults. For TCRbeta chain sequencing, PBMC samples from trial participants were taken at day 0 and at day 28 after the second dose. The CDR3 regions of human TCRbeta chains were subjected to immunosequencing. Per the authors' processing: TCRs in the repertoires were compared against a reference library of SARS-CoV-2-specific TCRs that had been generated with the MIRA antigen-specificity platform. Breadth meant the fraction of unique TCRs that were SARS-CoV-2-associated, whereas depth meant the fraction of total T cells that were SARS-CoV-2-associated. Using the MIRA data, each spike-specific TCR was assigned both to the spike region to which the TCR was reactive and to a CD4 or CD8 class. Log10-transformed breadth and depth values were compared by one-way ANOVA with Sidak's multiple comparisons tests. This is the immuneACCESS table as TCRdb keeps it, with only in-frame sequences that have V and J called. A part of the clones is gone; compared with another copy, unresolved V genes explain less than half, and the rest is unexplained. For V, J and clone size, that table is used; D and trimming come from the DNA. The sample data list 100,000 to 150,000 clones, and roughly 91% of these were observed just once. Jointly, the top ten make up 3.5% of the sample.

The CDR3 goes from the cysteine to the phenylalanine over 13 residues. Solely the CDR3 DNA is kept, with 39 bases framed from the first base. Deletion took 2 bases off V and 3 bases off J, with a span of 8 bases between the germline ends. CDR1 LGHNA and CDR2 YNFKEQ were looked up in the germline V gene. Rearrangement joined TRBV4-2 to TRBJ2-7; no D segment can be confidently identified. This receptor was taken from an adult who received the AZD1222 COVID-19 vaccine. The sequenced sample was peripheral blood, obtained 28 days after the second AZD1222 dose. The nucleotides read TGTGCCAGCAGCCAACATAGGGTCTACGAGCAGTACTTC. Translation gives CASSQHRVYEQYF.